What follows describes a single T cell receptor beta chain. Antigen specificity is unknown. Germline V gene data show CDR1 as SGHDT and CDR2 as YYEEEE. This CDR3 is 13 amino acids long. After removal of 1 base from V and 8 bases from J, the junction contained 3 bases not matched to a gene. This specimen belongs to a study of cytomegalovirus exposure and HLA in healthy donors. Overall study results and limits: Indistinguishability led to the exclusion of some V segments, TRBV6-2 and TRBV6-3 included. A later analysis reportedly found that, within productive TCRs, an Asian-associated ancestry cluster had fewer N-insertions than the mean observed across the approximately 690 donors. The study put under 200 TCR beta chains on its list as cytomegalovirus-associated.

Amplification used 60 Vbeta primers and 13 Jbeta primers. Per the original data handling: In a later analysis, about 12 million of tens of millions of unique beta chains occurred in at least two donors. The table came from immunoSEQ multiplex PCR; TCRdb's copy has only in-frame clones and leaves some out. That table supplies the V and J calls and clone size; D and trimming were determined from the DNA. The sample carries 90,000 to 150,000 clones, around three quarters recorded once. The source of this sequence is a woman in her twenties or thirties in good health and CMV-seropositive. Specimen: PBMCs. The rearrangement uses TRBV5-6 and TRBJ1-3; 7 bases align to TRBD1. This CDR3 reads CASSLNDRDTIYF. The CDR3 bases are TGTGCCAGCAGCTTGAATGACAGGGACACCATATATTTT.